This T cell receptor (beta chain) is from a study of CD8 T cells in Susac syndrome (dated by TCRdb to about 2019). Broadly, across the study: Among the sequenced Susac syndrome patients, about six had clinically active disease and fewer than 10 were in clinical remission. At blood withdrawal, Susac syndrome patients were therapy-naive, treated with corticosteroids (with IVIg additionally given to some), or treated with IVIg alone. The study used repertoire sequencing to test whether antigen drove CD8+ T cell activation and differentiation in Susac syndrome. Clonality of the CD8+ T cell repertoire was compared between roughly twelve healthy donors, about 14 Susac syndrome patients and 15 multiple sclerosis patients.

RNA was extracted using the RNeasy kit, and about 0.5 to 1 ug of the RNA was reverse transcribed with random hexamers. The immunoSEQ multiplex PCR assay, which covers 54 Vbeta and 13 Jbeta segments, was used to amplify TCR beta CDR3 regions. PCR amplification bias was corrected by using a synthetic template baseline for primer optimization and computational correction. The authors' pipeline ran thus. Reads were annotated to V, D and J genes according to IMGT and were analyzed with immunoSEQ Analyzer, with only productive sequences retained. To calculate clonality, Shannon entropy was normalized by log2 of the number of productive unique sequences and then subtracted from one. For each patient and control, public and private clones were evaluated within the 100 most prevalent clones. Clones were defined as Susac-specific if absent from the healthy and MS cohorts, from 900 to 1,300 published viral clones and from other ImmuneACCESS disease sequences. The public sequencing data were trimmed at Q25 with fastp and processed into clonotypes with MiXCR by TCRdb, which kept only in-frame beta chains. CDR3 protein sequences are deduplicated, and each keeps its most common genes and DNA. These V and J calls originate from TCRdb's pipeline instead of the authors' own analysis. The sample includes some 200,000 distinct CDR3 sequences, with around 95% observed a single time. The ten largest make up around 0.16% of the sample.

The CDR3, from cysteine to phenylalanine, totals 12 residues. Just CDR3 DNA is preserved here, 36 bases in frame from base 1. The germline V gene encodes CDR1 SQVTM and CDR2 ANQGSEA. Between the V and J ends, shortened by 4 bases and 5 bases respectively, the junction contains 11 bases. Note on this clonotype: No cognate antigen has been identified for it. No base qualities exist here, and no much larger clone lies one base off it.

Peripheral blood CD8+ and CD4+ T cells from healthy donors, Susac syndrome patients and multiple sclerosis patients were profiled using high-throughput TCR beta sequencing. Susac syndrome patients met recently defined diagnostic criteria for definite or probable disease. CD8+ TEMRA cells were enriched by FACS, while bulk CD8+ and CD4+ T cells were purified by magnetic negative isolation. Blood was collected in EDTA tubes and processed within 24 hours, with PBMCs isolated through density gradient centrifugation. PBMCs destined for TCR sequencing were cryopreserved in liquid nitrogen and later thawed in a 37 °C water bath. A purity of at least 90% was achieved for sorted or isolated CD4+, CD8+ and CD8+ TEMRA cells. Beyond this particular receptor, the publication reports: The number of individuals in the TCR sequencing and HLA analysis was recognized as being relatively small. Roughly 17 and five Susac-specific public clones were found in the total CD8+ and CD8+ TEMRA repertoires, respectively. CD8+ repertoires in Susac syndrome showed clonal expansion, which was highest in CD8+ TEMRA cells and was greater in clinically active patients than in remitting patients.

The TCR was taken from a human donor with Susac syndrome. Sample: CD8+ T cells from PBMCs. The sequence joins TRBV29-1 to TRBJ1-2; the D region possibly corresponds to TRBD1 (5 bases align). The nucleotides are TGCAGCGTTGGGGACGTCTCTTATGGCTACACCTTC. This encodes CSVGDVSYGYTF. Joined to the reference TRBV29-1 and TRBJ1-2 proteins, this CDR3 gives the full variable domain: SAVISQKPSRDICQRGTSLTIQCQVDSQVTMMFWYRQQPGQSLTLIATANQGSEATYESGFVIDKFPISRPNLTFSTLTVSNMSPEDSSIYLCSVGDVSYGYTFGSGTRLTVV.